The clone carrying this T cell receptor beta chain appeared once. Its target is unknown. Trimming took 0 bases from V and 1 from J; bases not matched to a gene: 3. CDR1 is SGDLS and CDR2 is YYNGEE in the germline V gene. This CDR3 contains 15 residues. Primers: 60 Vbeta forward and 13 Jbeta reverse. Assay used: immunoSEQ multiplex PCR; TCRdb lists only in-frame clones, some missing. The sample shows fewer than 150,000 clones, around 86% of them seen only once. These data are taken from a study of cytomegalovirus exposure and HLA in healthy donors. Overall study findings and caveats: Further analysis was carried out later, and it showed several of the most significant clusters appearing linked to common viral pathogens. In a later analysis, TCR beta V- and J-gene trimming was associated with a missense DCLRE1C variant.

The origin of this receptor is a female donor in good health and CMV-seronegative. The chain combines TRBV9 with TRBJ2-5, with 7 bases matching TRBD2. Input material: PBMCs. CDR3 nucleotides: TGTGCCAGCAGCGTAGAGTCTAGCGGCCAAGAGACCCAGTACTTC. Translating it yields CASSVESSGQETQYF.